This T cell receptor beta chain stems from a study of T cell responses to AZD1222 COVID-19 vaccine. General study findings and limits: Dominant at 160-218 and 743-854, vaccine-associated CD4 TCRs also spanned spike. Repertoires were obtained only post-peak T cell response. A mostly white British donor set with more females was recruited, and clonal diversity was possibly underestimated.

Method: immunoSEQ multiplex PCR; TCRdb's copy keeps in-frame clones and lacks some. Of roughly 150,000 clones in the sample, around 90% were seen once. J was trimmed by 4 bases and V by 4 bases; bases with no gene match: 10. The CDR3 runs to 16 residues. The germline gives CDR1 SEHNR, CDR2 FQNEAQ (reference sequence). A remark on this clone: Its antigen is still unknown.

Second-dose intervals of approximately 4 or approximately 12 weeks were pooled. This sequence joins TRBV7-9 and TRBJ2-1; 7 bases align to TRBD1. This specimen was peripheral blood, taken 28 days after the second AZD1222 dose. This clonotype was sampled from an adult who received the AZD1222 COVID-19 vaccine. CDR3 coding DNA: TGTGCCAGCAGCTCCTCCTCACAGGGGCTTTACAATGAGCAGTTCTTC. Translation: CASSSSSQGLYNEQFF. Full variable domain (outside the CDR3, taken from reference TRBV7-9 and TRBJ2-1): DTGVSQNPRHKITKRGQNVTFRCDPISEHNRLYWYRQTLGQGPEFLTYFQNEAQLEKSRLLSDRFSAERPKGSFSTLEIQRTEQGDSAMYLCASSSSSQGLYNEQFFGPGTRLTVL.